The T cell receptor (beta chain) under discussion was sequenced for a study of vaccination and CD4 T cells after COVID-19. For the study at large: Four females and six males made up the convalescents, two of whom were Hispanic.

Treatment in this sample: roughly ten-day PBMC culture with coronavirus spike peptide pools or control peptides (ViraFEST assay). Sequenced with the Oncomine TCR Beta short-read assay was DNA taken from cultured CD4+ T cells. Cultured CD4+ T cells yielded the extracted genomic DNA. TCRdb re-called the PCR reads through MiXCR, storing one row per CDR3 protein. The sample yields roughly 25,000 distinct CDR3 sequences, around 70% seen once. Comment on this clonotype: Its antigen is undetermined.

The sequenced sample was CD4+ T cells from blood, cultured in vitro, obtained after SARS-CoV-2 vaccination. The TCR was taken from a human donor who received a COVID-19 vaccine.

CDR3: CASSLFQSSGGGEQFF. Here the CDR3 DNA reads TGTGCCAGCAGCTTATTCCAGTCTAGCGGGGGGGGTGAGCAGTTCTTC. The chain is built from TRBV7-3 and TRBJ2-1; 12 bases match TRBD2. Germline V gene sequence: CDR1 SGHTA, CDR2 FQGTGA. The CDR3 loop spans 16 amino acids. Trimming cost V 2 bases and J 9 bases; bases outside gene matches: 8.